This is a list of T cell receptor beta chains from one sample in a study of early T cells in non-severe SARS-CoV-2 infection. TCRdb reprocessed the 5' RACE reads with MiXCR, giving one entry per CDR3 protein. The table has some 59,000 distinct CDR3 sequences, roughly a tenth seen once. The sequenced material came from whole blood. The receptors come from an adult who was a healthcare worker with PCR-confirmed SARS-CoV-2 infection or an uninfected control (not recorded which). The CDR3 runs from the conserved cysteine through the conserved F or W. D genes are given only for firm matches. Clone size is shown for a subset of rows, as once, few, many or a class of expanded clone.

j_gene,d_gene,abundance,v_gene,CDR3nt,CDR3aa
TRBJ2-1,TRBD1,few,TRBV20-1,TGCAGTGCCCTTCCGACAGGGATCCATGAGCAGTTCTTC,CSALPTGIHEQFF
TRBJ1-1,-,many,TRBV2,TGTGCCAGCAGTTTTGGTAGTAGCACTGAAGCTTTCTTT,CASSFGSSTEAFF
TRBJ2-3,-,many,TRBV5-5,TGTGCCAGCAGCCGGAGGGACTTCTCCTCCTATACGCAGTATTTT,CASSRRDFSSYTQYF
TRBJ1-6,-,many,TRBV20-1,TGCAGTGCGGTCGACAGACCCTATAATTCACCCCTCCACTTT,CSAVDRPYNSPLHF
TRBJ2-2,TRBD2,-,TRBV3-1,TGTGCCAGCAGCCAAGATAGACTAGCGGGATTGACCGGGGAGCTGTTTTTT,CASSQDRLAGLTGELFF
TRBJ1-2,-,-,TRBV6-5,TGTGCCAGCAGAACGGTCTATGGCTACACCTTC,CASRTVYGYTF
TRBJ1-5,-,-,TRBV24-1,TGTGCCACCAGTGACGGGCAGAGCAATCAGCCCCAGCATTTT,CATSDGQSNQPQHF
TRBJ1-6,-,-,TRBV12-3/TRBV12-4,TGTGCCAGCAGTTTGGGCAGGCAACTTTCACCCCTCCACTTT,CASSLGRQLSPLHF
TRBJ1-2,-,many,TRBV6-1,TGTGCCAGCAGCCTTCTTTTTGGGCAGGGAGACTACACCTTC,CASSLLFGQGDYTF
TRBJ2-3,TRBD1,-,TRBV18,TGTGCCAGCTCACGAGGGACAGGAAGCACAGATACGCAGTATTTT,CASSRGTGSTDTQYF
TRBJ2-2,-,-,TRBV7-9,TGTGCCAGCAGCTTCGGACAGAGCACCGGGGAGCTGTTTTTT,CASSFGQSTGELFF
TRBJ1-1,-,once,TRBV12-3/TRBV12-4,TGTGCCAGCAGCCCGCCGGTGATGGGGGGCACTGAAGCTTTCTTT,CASSPPVMGGTEAFF
TRBJ1-4,-,-,TRBV4-1,TGCGCCAGCAGCCAAGAGGGTACGCAAAAACTGTTTTTT,CASSQEGTQKLFF
TRBJ2-3,-,-,TRBV11-2,TGTGCCAGCAGCGGCGCATTGGTAGATACGCAGTATTTT,CASSGALVDTQYF
TRBJ1-4,-,few,TRBV12-3/TRBV12-4,TGTGCCAGCAGGGGGTCCCACCAGGGTAACTTCCTTGCAACTAATGAAAAACTGTTTTTT,CASRGSHQGNFLATNEKLFF
TRBJ2-7,-,few,TRBV30,TGTGCCTGGACGTTTGGGAGTAGCTCCTACGAGCAGTACTTC,CAWTFGSSSYEQYF
TRBJ1-1,-,-,TRBV20-1,TGCAGTGCTAGAAGACGGAACACTGAAGCTTTCTTT,CSARRRNTEAFF
TRBJ2-3,-,many,TRBV3-1,TGTGCCAGCAGCCAAGGAGGATCTGGACGAGGCGATACGCAGTATTTT,CASSQGGSGRGDTQYF
TRBJ2-7,-,-,TRBV4-2,TGTGCCAGCAGCCAGGGTTCTAGCTCCTACGAGCAGTACTTC,CASSQGSSSYEQYF
TRBJ2-1,TRBD2,many,TRBV4-2,TGTGCCAGCAGCCAAGATCCCGTAGCGGGGGCGGGAGCTGAGCAGTTCTTC,CASSQDPVAGAGAEQFF
TRBJ1-1,-,-,TRBV18,TGTGCCAGCTCACCCTGGACGGATGAAGCTTTCTTT,CASSPWTDEAFF
TRBJ2-5,TRBD2,-,TRBV20-1,TGCAGTGCCCGACTAGCGGGGATACAAGAGACCCAGTACTTC,CSARLAGIQETQYF
TRBJ2-7,-,-,TRBV3-1,TGTGCCAGCAGCCAAGATCCGGACGAGCAGTACTTC,CASSQDPDEQYF
TRBJ2-6,-,many,TRBV2,TGTGCCCGAGCAAGTTCAGGGTACAGGGGGGCCAACGTCCTGACTTTC,CARASSGYRGANVLTF
TRBJ2-1,-,many,TRBV7-9,TGTGCCAGCAGCTTAGCAGGGATGTACAATGAGCAGTTCTTC,CASSLAGMYNEQFF
TRBJ2-7,TRBD2,-,TRBV27,TGTGCCAGCAGTTTGTCTAGCGGAGAATACGAGCAGTACTTC,CASSLSSGEYEQYF
TRBJ2-1,TRBD2,many,TRBV20-1,TGCAGTGCTAGAAGGCTAGCGGGGGGGAGCTCCTACAATGAGCAGTTCTTC,CSARRLAGGSSYNEQFF
TRBJ2-7,TRBD1,few,TRBV7-9,TGTGCCAGCAGACGACAGGGGAGATACGAGCAGTACTTC,CASRRQGRYEQYF
TRBJ2-3,-,few,TRBV24-1,TGTGCCACCAGTGGGGCAGCCACAGATACGCAGTATTTT,CATSGAATDTQYF
TRBJ2-1,-,-,TRBV10-3,TGTGCCATCCGGACATTTGGTAATAATGAGCAGTTCTTC,CAIRTFGNNEQFF
TRBJ1-1,TRBD1,many,TRBV12-3/TRBV12-4,TGTGCCAGCAGTCTCCGACAGGGGTCGGTCTTT,CASSLRQGSVF
TRBJ1-6,-,-,TRBV13,TGTGCCAGCACCATCCAGGGGCGGGGGCTTTCACCCCTCCACTTT,CASTIQGRGLSPLHF
TRBJ2-1,TRBD2,-,TRBV11-1,TGTGCCAGCAGCTCCCGACTAGCGGGGGCTAATGAGCAGTTCTTC,CASSSRLAGANEQFF
TRBJ2-7,-,few,TRBV5-4,TGTGCCAGCAGCTTGGAAGGGCGGACGGGCTCCTACGAGCAGTACTTC,CASSLEGRTGSYEQYF
TRBJ2-5,-,few,TRBV5-4,TGTGCCAGCAGCGCACCTAGCGCTGAGACCCAGTACTTC,CASSAPSAETQYF
TRBJ1-4,-,few,TRBV7-9,TGTGCCAGCAGCCACCCGCGAGGGGTTGAAAAACTGTTTTTT,CASSHPRGVEKLFF
TRBJ2-5,-,-,TRBV3-1,TGTGCCAGCAGCAGCAGGAGGGGAGAGACCCAGTACTTC,CASSSRRGETQYF
TRBJ2-7,-,many,TRBV27,TGTGCCAGCAGCGCCCGGGGCTACGAGCAGTACTTC,CASSARGYEQYF
TRBJ2-1,-,many,TRBV5-5,TGTGCCAGCAGCTTGGTTAGTGGAAGTCTCGTCCATGAGCAGTTCTTC,CASSLVSGSLVHEQFF
TRBJ2-3,TRBD2,many,TRBV5-1,TGCGCCAGCAGCTTATCGACTAGCGGGGACAGGGATACGCAGTATTTT,CASSLSTSGDRDTQYF
TRBJ2-7,TRBD1,-,TRBV10-3,TGTGCCATCAGTGCGGACAGGGACAGCGAGCAGTACTTC,CAISADRDSEQYF